The 18 T cell receptor beta chains presented below share a single source sample, sequenced in a study of blood T cell repertoires in COVID-19. Assay used: immunoSEQ multiplex PCR; TCRdb lists only in-frame clones, some missing. There are 100,000 to 150,000 clones in the sample; around nine tenths occur only once, and roughly 2.2% lies in the top ten. Sample: peripheral blood. The receptors originated from a woman aged 45-60 years with acute or convalescent COVID-19.

The chain links TRBV7-9 to TRBJ1-2; D is ambiguous. Trimming left V 5 bases short and J 4 bases short, with 11 bases between. This CDR3 comprises 13 residues. The V gene's germline CDR1 is SEHNR and CDR2 FQNEAQ (reference sequence). The CDR3 DNA reads TGTGCCAGCAGCCTCGGACTGATCTATGGCTACACCTTC. It is translated as CASSLGLIYGYTF.

V usage is TRBV24-1 and J usage is TRBJ2-6, with D possibly being TRBD2 (5 bases). Trimming cost V 5 bases and J 0 bases, with 16 bases left between them. The CDR3 totals 18 residues. Germline V gene sequence: CDR1 KGHDR, CDR2 SFDVKD. The CDR3 region has the DNA TGTGCCACCAGTGCCGCCGACGGGAAAAGCTCTGGGGCCAACGTCCTGACTTTC. Translated: CATSAADGKSSGANVLTF.

The rearrangement joins TRBV10-3 to TRBJ2-2, with D possibly matching TRBD1 (6 bases). Trimming cost V 9 bases and J 3 bases, with 14 bases left between them. Germline CDR1 reads ENHRY; CDR2 reads SYGVKD. The CDR3 has 14 residues. CDR3 residues: CAISLGADTGELFF. The CDR3 DNA reads as TGTGCCATTTCACTGGGGGCGGACACCGGGGAGCTGTTTTTT.

This clone was picked up a small number of times. The chain couples TRBV2 to TRBJ1-5; TRBD1 matches 7 bases. Germline assignment: CDR1 SNHLY and CDR2 FYNNEI. CDR3 size: 14 residues. J gave up 8 bases and V 4 bases, and 8 bases lay outside the gene matches. Written as DNA, the CDR3 is TGTGCCAGCAGTGCTCGACAGGGATTCAAGCCCCAGCATTTT. Translated: CASSARQGFKPQHF.

This chain connects TRBV12-2 to TRBJ2-5; TRBD1 was called by the table and not checked on the DNA. TRBV12-2 is a listed pseudogene. CDR3 length: 15 residues. CDR3 coding DNA: TGTGCAAGTCGCTTAGAATACAGATCCCAAGAGACCCAGTACTTC. Protein sequence: CASRLEYRSQETQYF.

The chain links TRBV24-1 to TRBJ1-1, with 7 bases aligning to TRBD1. CDR1 is KGHDR and CDR2 is SFDVKD in the germline V gene. This CDR3 contains 14 residues. Trimming at V came to 9 bases and at J to 4 bases, leaving 10 bases not matched to a gene. The CDR3: CATAQGGVFTEAFF. The CDR3 DNA is TGTGCCACCGCCCAGGGGGGTGTTTTCACTGAAGCTTTCTTT.

The chain carries TRBV19 and TRBJ2-4; perhaps TRBD1 as D (6 bases). CDR3 length: 13 amino acids. With 7 bases removed from V and 4 bases from J, the gap between germline ends came to 11 bases. The germline V gene has CDR1 LNHDA and CDR2 SQIVND (reference sequence). The chain's CDR3 is CASINREKNIQYF. DNA for the CDR3: TGTGCCAGTATAAACAGGGAGAAAAACATTCAGTACTTC.

The rearrangement joins TRBV2 to TRBJ1-2; D is unresolved. The V gene lost 3 bases and the J gene lost 12 bases, with 11 bases spanning the gap. Per the germline V gene, CDR1 is SNHLY and CDR2 is FYNNEI. The CDR3 contains 11 residues. The DNA of the CDR3 is TGTGCCAGCAGTGAGAGAGAGTCGGACACCTTC. Amino acid sequence: CASSERESDTF.

The V call is TRBV3-1 (or the pseudogene TRBV3-2), the J call TRBJ2-1; 7 bases are shared with TRBD1. J lost 12 bases, V lost 0 bases, and 14 bases had no gene match. CDR3 length: 16 amino acids. Germline assignment: CDR1 LGHDT and CDR2 YNNKEL (reference sequence). The CDR3 loop reads CASSQEWTGPVVRQFF. The CDR3 coding sequence is TGTGCCAGCAGCCAAGAATGGACAGGCCCAGTTGTTCGGCAGTTCTTC.

The chain joins TRBV2 to TRBJ1-1; 9 bases match TRBD1. Per germline, CDR1 SNHLY and CDR2 FYNNEI. This CDR3 is built from 18 residues. J was trimmed by 6 bases and V by 3 bases; bases with no gene match: 17. The CDR3 nucleotides are TGTGCCAGCAGTGAGATGCCGGGACAGGGAGGGATAGACTCTGAAGCTTTCTTT. Amino acids: CASSEMPGQGGIDSEAFF.

The chain recombines TRBV30 with TRBJ1-1; D might be TRBD1 (5 bases). Germline-derived CDR1 and CDR2 are GTSNPN and SVGIG (reference sequence). CDR3 length: 13 amino acids. CDR3 region: CTRGVRLNTEAFF. The CDR3 region has the DNA TGTACCCGGGGGGTACGGTTAAACACTGAAGCTTTCTTT.

The V call is TRBV18, the J call TRBJ1-2; D not certain. The V gene lost 3 bases and the J gene lost 2 bases, with 10 bases spanning the gap. CDR3 length equals 14 residues. From germline, CDR1 is KGHSH and CDR2 LQKENI. The CDR3 DNA sequence: TGTGCCAGCTCACCCGACTACGGGAACTATGGCTACACCTTC. This codes for CASSPDYGNYGYTF. The full variable domain, its missing parts supplied by reference TRBV18 and TRBJ1-2, is NAGVMQNPRHLVRRRGQEARLRCSPMKGHSHVYWYRQLPEEGLKFMVYLQKENIIDESGMPKERFSAEFPKEGPSILRIQQVVRGDSAAYFCASSPDYGNYGYTFGSGTRLTVV.

The chain has TRBV5-6 and TRBJ1-6, with TRBD1 identical over 8 bases. Trimming took 4 bases from V and 14 from J; bases not matched to a gene: 8. CDR3 length: 13 residues. The germline gives CDR1 SGHDT, CDR2 YYEEEE. The CDR3 DNA reads as TGTGCCAGCAGCAGAGACAGGGGCAACACCCTCCACTTT. It codes for CASSRDRGNTLHF.

This chain uses TRBV6-5 with TRBJ2-7; 10 bases are a match to TRBD1. Germline CDR1 and CDR2: MNHEY and SVGAGI. CDR3 length: 14 residues. Trimming cost V 5 bases and J 6 bases; bases outside gene matches: 7. The CDR3 DNA reads as TGTGCCAGCAGTACCTGGGACAGGGGAGGCGAGCAGTACTTC. This sequence encodes CASSTWDRGGEQYF.

This sequence joins TRBV3-1 (or the pseudogene TRBV3-2) and TRBJ2-2; 11 nucleotides match TRBD2. The CDR3 consists of 16 residues. V dropped 4 bases and J dropped 4; count of bases not matched to a gene: 5. Germline V lookup: CDR1 LGHDT, CDR2 YNNKEL (reference sequence). The CDR3 sequence is CASSLIAGGATGELFF. DNA for the CDR3: TGTGCCAGCAGCCTCATAGCGGGGGGGGCCACCGGGGAGCTGTTTTTT.

The gene calls are TRBV5-5 and TRBJ1-2; the D is unclear. Germline CDR1 is SGHKS and CDR2 is YYEKEE (reference sequence). Between the trimmed V and J ends, which lost 0 bases and 7 bases, there was a span of 7 bases. The CDR3 sequence is 12 residues long. In nucleotides, the CDR3 is TGTGCCAGCAGCTTGGTCCTAGGTGGCTACACCTTC. This codes for CASSLVLGGYTF.

This chain uses TRBV5-1 with TRBJ2-4; possibly TRBD2 for D (6 bases). The germline gives CDR1 SGHRS, CDR2 YFSETQ. The germline V and J ends were trimmed by 5 bases and 6 bases, with 18 bases remaining between them. The CDR3 totals 15 residues. CDR3 residues: CASRSDGGSANIQYF. The CDR3 DNA is TGCGCCAGCAGATCCGACGGGGGAAGTGCAAACATTCAGTACTTC.

This clone occurred once. The J gene is TRBJ1-1, the V gene TRBV29-1; D not resolved. CDR1 SQVTM and CDR2 ANQGSEA come from the germline V gene. V lost 2 bases, J lost 2 bases, and 12 bases lay in between. CDR3 length equals 14 residues. CDR3 bases: TGCAGCGTTGAATTTGCGACTAAAAACACTGAAGCTTTCTTT. Translation: CSVEFATKNTEAFF.